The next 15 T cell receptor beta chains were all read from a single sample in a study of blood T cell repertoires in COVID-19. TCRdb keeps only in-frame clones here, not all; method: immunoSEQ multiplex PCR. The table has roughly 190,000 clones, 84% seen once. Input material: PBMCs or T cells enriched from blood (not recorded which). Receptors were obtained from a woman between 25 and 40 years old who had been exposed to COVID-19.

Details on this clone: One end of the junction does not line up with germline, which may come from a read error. The CDR3 DNA is TGTGCCAGCGAGCCCCTTACTGCGGGACAGATGATTCCTAATGAAGAACTGTTTTTT. Its translation is CASEPLTAGQMIPNEELFF. The chain joins TRBV5-8 to TRBJ1-4, with 7 positions matching TRBD1. The CDR3 contains 19 residues. CDR1 is SGHTS and CDR2 is YDEGEE in the germline V gene.

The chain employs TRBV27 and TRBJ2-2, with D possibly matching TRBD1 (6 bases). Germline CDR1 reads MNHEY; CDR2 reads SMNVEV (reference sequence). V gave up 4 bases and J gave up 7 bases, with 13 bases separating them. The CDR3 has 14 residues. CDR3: CASSSTGLGGELFF. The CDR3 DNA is TGTGCCAGCAGTTCCACAGGGTTAGGCGGGGAGCTGTTTTTT.

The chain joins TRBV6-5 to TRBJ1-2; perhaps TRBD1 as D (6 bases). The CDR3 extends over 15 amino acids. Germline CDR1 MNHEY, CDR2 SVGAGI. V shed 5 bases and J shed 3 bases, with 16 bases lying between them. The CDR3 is CASSLTHRVDYGYTF. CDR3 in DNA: TGTGCCAGCAGTCTAACACACAGGGTGGACTATGGCTACACCTTC.

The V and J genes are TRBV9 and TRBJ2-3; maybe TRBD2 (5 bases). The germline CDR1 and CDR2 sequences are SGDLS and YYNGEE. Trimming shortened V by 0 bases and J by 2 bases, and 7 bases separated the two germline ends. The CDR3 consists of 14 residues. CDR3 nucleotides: TGTGCCAGCAGCGTAGCGGGGATCACAGATACGCAGTATTTT. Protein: CASSVAGITDTQYF.

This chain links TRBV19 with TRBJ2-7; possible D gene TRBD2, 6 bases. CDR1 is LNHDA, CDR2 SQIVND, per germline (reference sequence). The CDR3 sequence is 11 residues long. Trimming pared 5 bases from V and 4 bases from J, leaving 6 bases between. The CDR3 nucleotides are TGTGCCAGTAGTGGAGGGTACGAGCAGTACTTC. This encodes CASSGGYEQYF. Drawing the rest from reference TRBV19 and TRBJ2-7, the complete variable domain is DGGITQSPKYLFRKEGQNVTLSCEQNLNHDAMYWYRQDPGQGLRLIYYSQIVNDFQKGDIAEGYSVSREKKESFPLTVTSAQKNPTAFYLCASSGGYEQYFGPGTRLTVT.

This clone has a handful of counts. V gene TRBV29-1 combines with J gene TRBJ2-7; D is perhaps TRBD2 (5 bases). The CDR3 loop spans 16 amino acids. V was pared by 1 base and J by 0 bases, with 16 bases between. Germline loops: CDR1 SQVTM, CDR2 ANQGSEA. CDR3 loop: CSVEGPSGISSYEQYF. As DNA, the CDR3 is TGCAGCGTTGAAGGTCCCTCGGGGATCAGCTCCTACGAGCAGTACTTC.

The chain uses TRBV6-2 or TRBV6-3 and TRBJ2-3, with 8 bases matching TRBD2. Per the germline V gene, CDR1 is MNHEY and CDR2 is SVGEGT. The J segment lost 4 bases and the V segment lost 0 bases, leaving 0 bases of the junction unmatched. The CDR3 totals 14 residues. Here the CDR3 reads CASSYSTSADTQYF. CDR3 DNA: TGTGCCAGCAGTTACTCGACTAGCGCAGATACGCAGTATTTT.

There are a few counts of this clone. The chain's CDR3 is CSAMTGAYNQPQHF. The CDR3 bases are TGCAGCGCTATGACAGGGGCGTACAATCAGCCCCAGCATTTT. The chain couples TRBV29-1 to TRBJ1-5; TRBD1 agrees at 8 bases. Losses at the gene ends were 7 bases for V and 3 bases for J; bases not matched to a gene: 8. Germline V lookup: CDR1 SQVTM, CDR2 ANQGSEA. The CDR3 extends over 14 amino acids.

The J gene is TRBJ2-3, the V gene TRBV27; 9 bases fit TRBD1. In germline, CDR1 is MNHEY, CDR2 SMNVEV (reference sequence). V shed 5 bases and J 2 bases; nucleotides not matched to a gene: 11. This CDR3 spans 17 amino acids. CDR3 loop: CASSPTGTGIVTDTQYF. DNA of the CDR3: TGTGCCAGCAGTCCCACCGGGACAGGGATAGTCACAGATACGCAGTATTTT.

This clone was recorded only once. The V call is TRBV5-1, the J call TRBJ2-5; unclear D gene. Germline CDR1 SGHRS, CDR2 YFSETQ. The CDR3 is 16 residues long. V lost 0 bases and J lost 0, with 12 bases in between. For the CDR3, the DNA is TGCGCCAGCAGCTTGGCGTCCGAGAGATACCAAGAGACCCAGTACTTC. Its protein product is CASSLASERYQETQYF.

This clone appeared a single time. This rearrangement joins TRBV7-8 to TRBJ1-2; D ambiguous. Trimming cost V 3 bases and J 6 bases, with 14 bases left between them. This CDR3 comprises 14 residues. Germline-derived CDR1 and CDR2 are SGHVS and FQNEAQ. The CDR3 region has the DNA TGTGCCAGCAGCTTCGGGAACTACCTAGATGGCTACACCTTC. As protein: CASSFGNYLDGYTF. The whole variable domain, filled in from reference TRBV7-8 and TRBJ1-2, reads GAGVSQSPRYKVAKRGQDVALRCDPISGHVSLFWYQQALGQGPEFLTYFQNEAQLDKSGLPSDRFFAERPEGSVSTLKIQRTQQEDSAVYLCASSFGNYLDGYTFGSGTRLTVV.

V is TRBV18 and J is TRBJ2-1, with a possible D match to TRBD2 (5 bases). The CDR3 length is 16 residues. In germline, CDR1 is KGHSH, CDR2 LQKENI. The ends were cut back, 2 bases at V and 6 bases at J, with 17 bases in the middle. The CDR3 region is CASSPDGIQQINEQFF. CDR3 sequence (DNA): TGTGCCAGCTCACCAGACGGGATCCAACAAATCAATGAGCAGTTCTTC.

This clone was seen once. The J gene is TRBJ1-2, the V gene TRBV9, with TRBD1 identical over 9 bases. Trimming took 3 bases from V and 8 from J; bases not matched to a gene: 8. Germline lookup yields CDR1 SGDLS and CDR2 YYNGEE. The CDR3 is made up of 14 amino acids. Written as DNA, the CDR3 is TGTGCCAGCAGCGGCGAGGACAGGGGTGGAGGCTACACCTTC. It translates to CASSGEDRGGGYTF.

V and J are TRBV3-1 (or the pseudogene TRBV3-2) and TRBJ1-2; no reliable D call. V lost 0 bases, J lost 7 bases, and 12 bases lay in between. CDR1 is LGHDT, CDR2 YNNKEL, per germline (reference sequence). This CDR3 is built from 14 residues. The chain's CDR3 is CASSQDPGLGGYTF. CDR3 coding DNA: TGTGCCAGCAGCCAAGATCCAGGCCTCGGTGGCTACACCTTC.

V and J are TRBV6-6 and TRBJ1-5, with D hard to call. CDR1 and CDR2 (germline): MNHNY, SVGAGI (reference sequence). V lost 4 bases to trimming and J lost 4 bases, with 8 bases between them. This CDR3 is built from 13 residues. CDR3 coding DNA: TGTGCCAGCAGTTCTAGCAGGAATCAGCCCCAGCATTTT. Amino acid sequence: CASSSSRNQPQHF.